These 15 T cell receptor beta chains were all obtained from the same sample, sequenced in a study of identical twins. TCRdb called the 5' RACE reads again in MiXCR, with one record for every CDR3 protein. The repertoire has around 530,000 distinct CDR3 sequences, 15% of them found once; the top ten carry around 0.4%. This same sample was also taken into another study, of yellow fever vaccine responses in identical twins.

Input material: CD4+ T cells sorted from blood. These receptors all stem from a young woman in good health.

The V and J genes are TRBV28 and TRBJ2-7; a possible D gene is TRBD1 (6 bases). Trimming shortened V by 6 bases and J by 0 bases, and 12 bases separated the two germline ends. The CDR3 is 14 amino acids. The germline gives CDR1 MDHEN, CDR2 SYDVKM. DNA for the CDR3: TGTGCCAGCAGATCACAGGGAAGCTCCTACGAGCAGTACGTC. It yields the protein CASRSQGSSYEQYV.

The gene calls are TRBV6-1 and TRBJ2-3; 8 nucleotides agree with TRBD2. Per germline, CDR1 MNHNS and CDR2 SASEGT. The CDR3 has 16 amino acids. V shed 6 bases and J 2 bases; nucleotides not matched to a gene: 10. This CDR3 is CASSRLLAGHTDTQYF. In DNA, the CDR3 is TGTGCCAGCAGCCGCCTGTTAGCGGGACACACAGATACGCAGTATTTT.

The V gene is TRBV2, the J gene TRBJ2-5; D unresolved. There are 12 residues in the CDR3. V was pared by 3 bases and J by 3 bases, with 5 bases between. Germline lookup yields CDR1 SNHLY and CDR2 FYNNEI. The CDR3 sequence: CASSDSKETQYF. The CDR3 DNA follows: TGTGCCAGCAGTGACAGTAAAGAGACCCAGTACTTC.

The chain links TRBV12-3 or TRBV12-4 to TRBJ1-1; D might be TRBD1 (6 bases). The V gene lost 7 bases and the J gene lost 5 bases, with 20 bases spanning the gap. CDR3 size: 15 residues. In DNA form, the CDR3 reads TGTGCCAGCACCCTCGGGGGGGGGGCCGGGACTGAAGCTTTCTTT. This codes for CASTLGGGAGTEAFF.

V and J are TRBV11-3 and TRBJ2-2; no definite D call. Germline V gene lookup returns CDR1 SGHNT and CDR2 YENEEA. The V gene lost 4 bases and the J gene lost 5 bases, with 14 bases spanning the gap. The CDR3 runs 15 residues. CDR3 loop: CASSSTRLGTGELFF. DNA of the CDR3: TGTGCCAGCAGCTCTACCAGGTTGGGAACCGGGGAGCTGTTTTTT.

This clonotype has only a few counts. The chain is built from TRBV20-1 and TRBJ2-5; D may be TRBD1 (5 bases). The CDR3 runs to 15 residues. Germline V gene sequence: CDR1 DFQATT, CDR2 SNEGSKA (reference sequence). The CDR3 DNA sequence: TGCAGCCCTCCTAGGGGCCACAAGTACCAAGAGACCCAGTACTTC. Translating gives CSPPRGHKYQETQYF.

The rearrangement uses TRBV5-1 and TRBJ2-2, with TRBD1 matching 7 bases. Germline V lookup: CDR1 SGHRS, CDR2 YFSETQ. This CDR3 spans 16 amino acids. V trimming: 0 bases; J trimming: 4 bases; junction bases outside the gene matches: 6. The CDR3 sequence is CASSLVVTGITGELFF. The CDR3 DNA follows: TGCGCCAGCAGCTTGGTTGTGACAGGGATCACCGGGGAGCTGTTTTTT.

In its sample, this clonotype was seen a few times. The chain recombines TRBV5-1 with TRBJ2-2; 9 bases agree with TRBD1. CDR3 length: 15 residues. The germline gives CDR1 SGHRS, CDR2 YFSETQ. V was pared by 2 bases and J by 5 bases, with 4 bases of the junction left unmatched. The CDR3 nucleotides are TGCGCCAGCAGCTTTGGACAGGGGACGACCGGGGAGCTGTTTTTT. As protein: CASSFGQGTTGELFF.

CDR3 DNA: TGTGCCATCAACCCGGGACTCATCACAGATACGCAGTATTTT. Protein sequence: CAINPGLITDTQYF. The rearrangement links TRBV10-3 to TRBJ2-3; maybe TRBD2 (6 bases). The CDR3 has 14 residues. The V end was cut by 7 bases, the J end by 2 bases, with 13 bases between. Germline assignment: CDR1 ENHRY and CDR2 SYGVKD.

The chain employs TRBV27 and TRBJ1-1; D unresolved. The CDR3 runs to 15 residues. Deletions cut 2 bases from V and 1 base from J, with 11 bases between. The germline V gene has CDR1 MNHEY and CDR2 SMNVEV (reference sequence). CDR3 in amino acids: CASSLTSPPNTEAFF. CDR3 sequence (DNA): TGTGCCAGCAGTTTAACTTCACCCCCGAACACTGAAGCTTTCTTT.

This clonotype was found a few times. The rearrangement joins TRBV19 to TRBJ1-1; 11 nucleotides line up with TRBD1. This CDR3 comprises 16 residues. V shed 5 bases and J 5 bases; nucleotides not matched to a gene: 10. The germline CDR1 and CDR2 sequences are LNHDA and SQIVND (reference sequence). The CDR3 loop reads CASSPRTGGRGTEAFF. CDR3 sequence (DNA): TGTGCCAGTAGTCCCCGGACAGGGGGCAGAGGGACTGAAGCTTTCTTT. Full variable domain (missing parts from reference TRBV19 and TRBJ1-1): DGGITQSPKYLFRKEGQNVTLSCEQNLNHDAMYWYRQDPGQGLRLIYYSQIVNDFQKGDIAEGYSVSREKKESFPLTVTSAQKNPTAFYLCASSPRTGGRGTEAFFGQGTRLTVV.

A few counts support this clonotype. The chain links TRBV5-6 to TRBJ1-2; the D is unclear. The V end was cut by 1 base, the J end by 9 bases, with 10 bases between. This CDR3 is 12 amino acids long. The V gene's germline CDR1 is SGHDT and CDR2 YYEEEE. CDR3 residues: CASSLFRARYTF. CDR3 bases: TGTGCCAGCAGCTTGTTTAGGGCCCGCTACACCTTC. The full variable domain, with the rest looked up from reference TRBV5-6 and TRBJ1-2, is DAGVTQSPTHLIKTRGQQVTLRCSPKSGHDTVSWYQQALGQGPQFIFQYYEEEERQRGNFPDRFSGHQFPNYSSELNVNALLLGDSALYLCASSLFRARYTFGSGTRLTVV.

The chain is built from TRBV2 and TRBJ2-1, with 8 nucleotides matching TRBD2. Germline V gene data show CDR1 as SNHLY and CDR2 as FYNNEI. The CDR3 contains 14 residues. V was pared by 8 bases and J by 7 bases, with 10 bases of the junction left unmatched. The CDR3 DNA sequence: TGTGCCAGCCTCTACCCGGGACTAGGGAATGAGCAGTTCTTC. It is translated as CASLYPGLGNEQFF. The variable domain in full, completed from reference TRBV2 and TRBJ2-1, reads EPEVTQTPSHQVTQMGQEVILRCVPISNHLYFYWYRQILGQKVEFLVSFYNNEISEKSEIFDDQFSVERPDGSNFTLKIRSTKLEDSAMYFCASLYPGLGNEQFFGPGTRLTVL.

The V and J genes are TRBV14 and TRBJ2-7; possible D gene TRBD2, 5 bases. The CDR3 totals 16 residues. V was pared by 4 bases and J by 2 bases, with 18 bases between. The germline gives CDR1 SGHDN, CDR2 FVKESK. The CDR3 loop is CASSPTPRSGAYEQYF. The CDR3 DNA sequence: TGTGCCAGCAGCCCCACCCCACGAAGCGGAGCCTACGAGCAGTACTTC.

This sequence joins TRBV18 and TRBJ1-6; TRBD1 might be the D (6 bases). Trimming pared 3 bases from V and 10 bases from J, leaving 19 bases between. From germline, CDR1 is KGHSH and CDR2 LQKENI. The CDR3 length is 16 residues. The CDR3 DNA sequence: TGTGCCAGCTCACCGAAGAACGAACAGGGTTTCTCACCCCTCCACTTT. This translates into CASSPKNEQGFSPLHF.